This is a list of T cell receptor beta chains from one sample in a study of vaccination effects on CD4 cells after COVID-19. These receptors' antigens are unknown. Clones were read by immunoSEQ multiplex PCR, and TCRdb kept only the in-frame ones, dropping some. The sample holds around 49,000 clones, around 79% seen once. The sequencing used CD4+ T cells from PBMCs cultured with a peptide pool, collected before COVID-19 vaccination. The receptors derive from a human donor who had a prior SARS-CoV-2 infection. Both conserved end residues are part of each CDR3. Fields, in order: CDR3 DNA, CDR3 protein, CDR3 length, D gene, J gene, clone size, V gene. A D gene is named only where the DNA matches it firmly. Expanded clones get a size class; other rows say once, few or many, or leave the size out.

CDR3 DNA: TGTGCCACCAGCAGAGGAGCGGGGGGCTACAATGAGCAGTTCTTC
CDR3 protein: CATSRGAGGYNEQFF
CDR3 length: 15
D gene: TRBD2
J gene: TRBJ2-1
clone size: NA
V gene: TRBV15

CDR3 DNA: TGTGCCAGCAGCTTGGACACAACGGAAAAACTGTTTTTT
CDR3 protein: CASSLDTTEKLFF
CDR3 length: 13
D gene: NA
J gene: TRBJ1-4
clone size: NA
V gene: TRBV5-4

CDR3 DNA: TGTGCCAGCAGCTCATGGGGGACTAGCGCACTTCAAGAGACCCAGTACTTC
CDR3 protein: CASSSWGTSALQETQYF
CDR3 length: 17
D gene: TRBD2
J gene: TRBJ2-5
clone size: NA
V gene: TRBV13

CDR3 DNA: TGTGCCAGCAGCTCCACTTCTTGGGGGGGTAATTCACCCCTCCACTTT
CDR3 protein: CASSSTSWGGNSPLHF
CDR3 length: 16
D gene: NA
J gene: TRBJ1-6
clone size: few
V gene: TRBV11-2

CDR3 DNA: TGTGCCAGCAGCTACGTGGGACTAGTGCAGTATTTT
CDR3 protein: CASSYVGLVQYF
CDR3 length: 12
D gene: TRBD2
J gene: TRBJ2-3
clone size: NA
V gene: TRBV7-9

CDR3 DNA: TGTGCCAGCAGCCCTCTACCCCGCGGGACTAGCGGGGATCAAGAGACCCAGTACTTC
CDR3 protein: CASSPLPRGTSGDQETQYF
CDR3 length: 19
D gene: NA
J gene: TRBJ2-5
clone size: once
V gene: TRBV21-1

CDR3 DNA: TGTGCCAGCAGCCCGTTCGTACGAAGAAGCTCCTACAATGAGCAGTTCTTC
CDR3 protein: CASSPFVRRSSYNEQFF
CDR3 length: 17
D gene: NA
J gene: TRBJ2-1
clone size: NA
V gene: TRBV11-2

CDR3 DNA: TGCGCCAGCAGCCTAGGGGGCGGCGTATACACAGATACGCAGTATTTT
CDR3 protein: CASSLGGGVYTDTQYF
CDR3 length: 16
D gene: TRBD1
J gene: TRBJ2-3
clone size: NA
V gene: TRBV5-1

CDR3 DNA: TGCGCCAGCACCAACATGGGAGGGTTCCAAGAGACCCAGTACTTC
CDR3 protein: CASTNMGGFQETQYF
CDR3 length: 15
D gene: TRBD2
J gene: TRBJ2-5
clone size: once
V gene: TRBV5-1

CDR3 DNA: TGCGCCAGCAGCTTTCAGTACCCCGGGGACTATGGCTACACCTTC
CDR3 protein: CASSFQYPGDYGYTF
CDR3 length: 15
D gene: NA
J gene: TRBJ1-2
clone size: NA
V gene: TRBV5-1

CDR3 DNA: TGTGCCAGCAGATCGGGGACAGGGCGAGAGACCCAGTACTTC
CDR3 protein: CASRSGTGRETQYF
CDR3 length: 14
D gene: TRBD1
J gene: TRBJ2-5
clone size: NA
V gene: TRBV2

CDR3 DNA: TGTGCCTCCGACAGGTCAACTAATGAAAAACTGTTTTTT
CDR3 protein: CASDRSTNEKLFF
CDR3 length: 13
D gene: NA
J gene: TRBJ1-4
clone size: few
V gene: TRBV30

CDR3 DNA: TGTGCCAGCAGCGTAGATGGCGGCTACGAGCAGTACTTC
CDR3 protein: CASSVDGGYEQYF
CDR3 length: 13
D gene: NA
J gene: TRBJ2-7
clone size: NA
V gene: TRBV9

CDR3 DNA: TGTGCCAGCAGTTACAACAGAGAGCAGTTCTTC
CDR3 protein: CASSYNREQFF
CDR3 length: 11
D gene: NA
J gene: TRBJ2-1
clone size: NA
V gene: TRBV6-6

CDR3 DNA: TGCAGTGCTAGTGTAGCGGGAGGGCAGTACACCGGGGAGCTGTTTTTT
CDR3 protein: CSASVAGGQYTGELFF
CDR3 length: 16
D gene: TRBD2
J gene: TRBJ2-2
clone size: NA
V gene: TRBV20-1

CDR3 DNA: TGTGCCAGCAGCCTTCGACAGGGCTCCTACAATGAGCAGTTCTTC
CDR3 protein: CASSLRQGSYNEQFF
CDR3 length: 15
D gene: TRBD1
J gene: TRBJ2-1
clone size: NA
V gene: TRBV7-9

CDR3 DNA: TGTGCCAGCAGCCAAGAGGGGCAGGGCGACACTGAAGCTTTCTTT
CDR3 protein: CASSQEGQGDTEAFF
CDR3 length: 15
D gene: NA
J gene: TRBJ1-1
clone size: few
V gene: TRBV4-2

CDR3 DNA: TGCGCCAGCAGCTTGGCCCAGGGGCCAGAGACCCAGTACTTC
CDR3 protein: CASSLAQGPETQYF
CDR3 length: 14
D gene: NA
J gene: TRBJ2-5
clone size: NA
V gene: TRBV5-1

CDR3 DNA: TGTGCCAGCAGCGTATCGCCCCTCGGGCTAGCGTCGGGAGATACGCAGTATTTT
CDR3 protein: CASSVSPLGLASGDTQYF
CDR3 length: 18
D gene: NA
J gene: TRBJ2-3
clone size: NA
V gene: TRBV9

CDR3 DNA: TGTGCCAGCAGCTTGGACAGAATTCCGAACACTGAAGCTTTCTTT
CDR3 protein: CASSLDRIPNTEAFF
CDR3 length: 15
D gene: NA
J gene: TRBJ1-1
clone size: NA
V gene: TRBV5-5

CDR3 DNA: TGTGCCAGCAGGAGGGACTTGAGTGGCTACACCTTC
CDR3 protein: CASRRDLSGYTF
CDR3 length: 12
D gene: NA
J gene: TRBJ1-2
clone size: NA
V gene: TRBV2

CDR3 DNA: TGTGCCAGCAGCCCCCGGACTGTACGATACGAGCAGTACTTC
CDR3 protein: CASSPRTVRYEQYF
CDR3 length: 14
D gene: NA
J gene: TRBJ2-7
clone size: NA
V gene: TRBV7-2

CDR3 DNA: TGTGCCACCAGTGACTCGGAGGCGAATTTGATGTGTGGCTACACCTTC
CDR3 protein: CATSDSEANLMCGYTF
CDR3 length: 16
D gene: NA
J gene: TRBJ1-2
clone size: NA
V gene: TRBV24-1

CDR3 DNA: TGCGCCAGCAGCCAAGTAGCGACTAGCGGGAGGAGCTCCTACAATGAGCAGTTCTTC
CDR3 protein: CASSQVATSGRSSYNEQFF
CDR3 length: 19
D gene: TRBD2
J gene: TRBJ2-1
clone size: NA
V gene: TRBV4-3

CDR3 DNA: TGTGCCTGGAGTGTAGTGTCGGACGAGCAGTACTTC
CDR3 protein: CAWSVVSDEQYF
CDR3 length: 12
D gene: NA
J gene: TRBJ2-7
clone size: NA
V gene: TRBV30

CDR3 DNA: TGTGCCAGCAGCTTAGACAGGGCCGGGGGGACCCAGTACTTC
CDR3 protein: CASSLDRAGGTQYF
CDR3 length: 14
D gene: NA
J gene: TRBJ2-5
clone size: NA
V gene: TRBV7-3

CDR3 DNA: TGTGCCAGCAGCTTAGATACGGTGGACAGCGGGACTAGCGGGGATACGGGTGGCTACGAGCAGTACTTC
CDR3 protein: CASSLDTVDSGTSGDTGGYEQYF
CDR3 length: 23
D gene: TRBD2
J gene: TRBJ2-7
clone size: NA
V gene: TRBV11-3

CDR3 DNA: TGTGCCAGCAGTACTAATGAGCAGTTCTTC
CDR3 protein: CASSTNEQFF
CDR3 length: 10
D gene: NA
J gene: TRBJ2-1
clone size: NA
V gene: TRBV12-3/TRBV12-4

CDR3 DNA: TGTGCCAGCAGTTACTCCCCGTTGGGGACCCAGTACTTC
CDR3 protein: CASSYSPLGTQYF
CDR3 length: 13
D gene: NA
J gene: TRBJ2-5
clone size: NA
V gene: TRBV6-5

CDR3 DNA: TGTGCCAGTAGTATAGAACGGAGAAGGCAGTTCTTC
CDR3 protein: CASSIERRRQFF
CDR3 length: 12
D gene: NA
J gene: TRBJ2-1
clone size: NA
V gene: TRBV19

CDR3 DNA: TGTGCCACCCGCCGGTTTAGCACAGATACGCAGTATTTT
CDR3 protein: CATRRFSTDTQYF
CDR3 length: 13
D gene: NA
J gene: TRBJ2-3
clone size: NA
V gene: TRBV24-1

CDR3 DNA: TGTGCCAGCAGCTTGGGGGACAAGGGCTACACTGAAGCTTTCTTT
CDR3 protein: CASSLGDKGYTEAFF
CDR3 length: 15
D gene: NA
J gene: TRBJ1-1
clone size: NA
V gene: TRBV5-4

CDR3 DNA: TGTGCCAGCAGCAAAGCGTGGGGCAGAAAGGACACCGGGGAGCTGTTTTTT
CDR3 protein: CASSKAWGRKDTGELFF
CDR3 length: 17
D gene: NA
J gene: TRBJ2-2
clone size: NA
V gene: TRBV21-1

CDR3 DNA: TGTGCCAGCAGCTTACAGGGACAGGGTAATCAGCCCCAGCATTTT
CDR3 protein: CASSLQGQGNQPQHF
CDR3 length: 15
D gene: TRBD1
J gene: TRBJ1-5
clone size: NA
V gene: TRBV7-2

CDR3 DNA: TGTGCCAGCAGCTTAAGCCCTAGCGGGGGATATACGCAGTATTTT
CDR3 protein: CASSLSPSGGYTQYF
CDR3 length: 15
D gene: TRBD2
J gene: TRBJ2-3
clone size: NA
V gene: TRBV7-3

CDR3 DNA: TGCGCCAGCAGCCAAGCCCCCACAGACTCCTACGAGCAGTACTTC
CDR3 protein: CASSQAPTDSYEQYF
CDR3 length: 15
D gene: NA
J gene: TRBJ2-7
clone size: NA
V gene: TRBV4-1

CDR3 DNA: TGTGCCAGCAGTGATCTGGGGACGGCAATGAACACTGAAGCTTTCTTT
CDR3 protein: CASSDLGTAMNTEAFF
CDR3 length: 16
D gene: NA
J gene: TRBJ1-1
clone size: NA
V gene: TRBV6-1

CDR3 DNA: TGTGCCAGCCTCGAGCAGTACTTC
CDR3 protein: CASLEQYF
CDR3 length: 8
D gene: NA
J gene: TRBJ2-7
clone size: NA
V gene: TRBV7-3

CDR3 DNA: TGTGCCAGCAGCAAAGGTGGGGTCCACGAGCAGTACTTC
CDR3 protein: CASSKGGVHEQYF
CDR3 length: 13
D gene: NA
J gene: TRBJ2-7
clone size: NA
V gene: TRBV21-1